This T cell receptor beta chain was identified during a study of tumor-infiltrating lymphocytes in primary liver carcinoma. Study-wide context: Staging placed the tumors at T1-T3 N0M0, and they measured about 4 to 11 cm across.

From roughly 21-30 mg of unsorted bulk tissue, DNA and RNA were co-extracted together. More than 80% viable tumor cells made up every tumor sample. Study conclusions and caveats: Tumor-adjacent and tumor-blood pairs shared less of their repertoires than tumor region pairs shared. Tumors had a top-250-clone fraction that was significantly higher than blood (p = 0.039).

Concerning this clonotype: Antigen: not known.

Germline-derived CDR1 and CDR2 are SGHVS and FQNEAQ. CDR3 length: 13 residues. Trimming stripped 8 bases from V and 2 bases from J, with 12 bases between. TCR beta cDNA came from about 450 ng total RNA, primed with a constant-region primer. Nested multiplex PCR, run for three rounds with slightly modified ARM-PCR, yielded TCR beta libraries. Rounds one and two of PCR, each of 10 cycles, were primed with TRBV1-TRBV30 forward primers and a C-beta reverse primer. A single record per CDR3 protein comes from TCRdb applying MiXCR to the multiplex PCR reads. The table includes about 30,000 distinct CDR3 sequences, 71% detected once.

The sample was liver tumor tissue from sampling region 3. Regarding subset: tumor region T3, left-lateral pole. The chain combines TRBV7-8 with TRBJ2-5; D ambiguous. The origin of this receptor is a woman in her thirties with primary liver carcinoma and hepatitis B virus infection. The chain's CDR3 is CASFPLGQETQYF. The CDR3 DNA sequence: TGTGCCAGCTTCCCCTTGGGTCAAGAGACCCAGTACTTC. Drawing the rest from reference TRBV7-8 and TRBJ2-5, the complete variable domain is GAGVSQSPRYKVAKRGQDVALRCDPISGHVSLFWYQQALGQGPEFLTYFQNEAQLDKSGLPSDRFFAERPEGSVSTLKIQRTQQEDSAVYLCASFPLGQETQYFGPGTRLLVL.